The clone carrying this T cell receptor beta chain occurred many times. The antigen is unknown. CDR3 size: 14 residues. The germline gives CDR1 DFQATT, CDR2 SNEGSKA (reference sequence). Trimming removed 6 bases from V and 0 bases from J, with 14 bases in between. This sample is part of a study of identical twins. Points from the study as a whole: The study found that models underestimated out-of-frame TCR alpha sharing in monozygotic twins. Cross-sectional statistics, not tracking of the same donors, supported the conclusions.

A template switching step contributed a universal primer site, while unique molecular identifiers were present in the cDNA. TCRdb passed the 5' RACE reads through MiXCR, listing each CDR3 protein once. The data show a few hundred thousand distinct CDR3 sequences, with roughly 15% seen just once and roughly 0.4% held by the top ten. The same data also went into a second study, on yellow fever vaccine responses in identical twins. That work states: The T cell response to vaccination in identical twins was reportedly partly convergent and partly personalized.

The clonotype originates from a young woman in good health. This sequence joins TRBV20-1 and TRBJ1-1, with D uncertain. The specimen sequenced was CD4+ T cells sorted from blood. This CDR3 reads CSAHKGGMNTEAFF. CDR3 DNA: TGCAGTGCCCACAAGGGAGGGATGAACACTGAAGCTTTCTTT.